Following are 7 T cell receptor beta chains from one sample sequenced in a study of blood T cell repertoires in COVID-19 (dated by TCRdb to 2018 to 2021). Library preparation was by the immunoSEQ multiplex PCR assay. TCRdb's version of the immuneACCESS table is confined to in-frame rearrangements and falls short of the full clone set. An unresolved V gene accounts for under half of the shortfall where checked; the remainder is of unknown origin. The sample data list 95,000 to 150,000 clones, and less than 90% of these were observed just once. The leading ten clones occupy over 3% of the sample. Sequenced material: PBMCs or T cells enriched from blood (not recorded which). The receptors originated from a woman aged 25 to 39 who had recovered from COVID-19.

V is TRBV7-6 and J is TRBJ2-2, with D possibly being TRBD1 (6 bases). Trimming removed 2 bases at V and 7 bases at J, with 14 bases between. Germline V gene sequence: CDR1 SGHVS, CDR2 FNYEAQ. There are 15 residues in the CDR3. The CDR3: CASSLYPGAGGELFF. For the CDR3, the DNA is TGTGCCAGCAGCTTATATCCAGGGGCCGGCGGGGAGCTGTTTTTT.

The CDR3 sequence: CASSFAGIGNQPQHF. The DNA of the CDR3 is TGTGCCAGCAGTTTCGCGGGCATCGGCAATCAGCCCCAGCATTTT. V and J are TRBV6-2 or TRBV6-3 and TRBJ1-5; D unclear. V was trimmed by 4 bases and J by 2 bases, leaving 12 bases between them. Germline V gene data show CDR1 as MNHEY and CDR2 as SVGEGT. This CDR3 is 15 amino acids long.

Only a few counts were recorded for this clone. The gene calls are TRBV13 and TRBJ2-7; perhaps TRBD1 as D (6 bases). Germline V gives CDR1 PRHDT, CDR2 FYEKMQ (reference sequence). V was trimmed by 2 bases and J by 7 bases, leaving 6 bases between them. The CDR3 has 11 amino acids. The CDR3 protein is CASSLRGEQYF. DNA of the CDR3: TGTGCCAGCAGCTTAAGGGGGGAGCAGTACTTC.

CDR3 loop: CASSQARDSRIQETQYF. The DNA of the CDR3 is TGTGCCAGCAGCCAAGCCCGGGACAGTAGGATCCAAGAGACCCAGTACTTC. The genes are TRBV4-2 and TRBJ2-5; 7 nucleotides align to TRBD1. V gave up 1 base and J gave up 1 base; unmatched junction bases: 9. Germline V gene data show CDR1 as LGHNA and CDR2 as YNFKEQ. CDR3 length equals 17 residues.

This clone was observed a single time. The genes are TRBV14 and TRBJ1-3; TRBD1 might be the D (5 bases). With 6 bases removed from V and 3 bases from J, the gap between germline ends came to 15 bases. The CDR3 is 15 amino acids. Germline V CDR1 and CDR2: SGHDN, FVKESK. The CDR3 region is CASSPRQNNGNTIYF. The CDR3 DNA reads TGTGCCAGCAGTCCCCGACAGAATAATGGAAACACCATATATTTT. Using reference TRBV14 and TRBJ1-3 for the parts outside the CDR3, the full variable domain is EAGVTQFPSHSVIEKGQTVTLRCDPISGHDNLYWYRRVMGKEIKFLLHFVKESKQDESGMPNNRFLAERTGGTYSTLKVQPAELEDSGVYFCASSPRQNNGNTIYFGEGSWLTVV.

The chain carries TRBV6-1 and TRBJ1-2; 10 nucleotides match TRBD1. The CDR3 covers 16 residues. V dropped 1 base and J dropped 1; count of bases not matched to a gene: 3. Per the germline V gene, CDR1 is MNHNS and CDR2 is SASEGT. DNA for the CDR3: TGTGCCAGCAGTGAAGGGACAGGGGGAGGTAACTATGGCTACACCTTC. It codes for CASSEGTGGGNYGYTF.

V is TRBV18 and J is TRBJ1-5, with unresolved D. Trimming stripped 3 bases from V and 6 bases from J, with 15 bases between. The CDR3 is 15 residues long. Germline assignment: CDR1 KGHSH and CDR2 LQKENI. The CDR3 region is CASSPSGGVSQPQHF. For the CDR3, the DNA is TGTGCCAGCTCACCCAGCGGCGGGGTGAGTCAGCCCCAGCATTTT.